This T cell receptor beta chain is from a study of T cell responses to AZD1222 COVID-19 vaccine. Some clones are missing from TCRdb's copy, which holds only in-frame ones; the method was immunoSEQ multiplex PCR. The table lists 120,000 to 150,000 clones, around 90% of them singletons, with about 4% in the top ten. CDR3 length: 12 amino acids. The ends were cut back, 0 bases at V and 6 bases at J, with 7 bases in the middle. Per germline, CDR1 GTSNPN and CDR2 SVGIG (reference sequence). This receptor was obtained from an adult who received the AZD1222 COVID-19 vaccine. This chain links TRBV30 with TRBJ2-3; D unresolved. This specimen consisted of peripheral blood, obtained 28 days after the second AZD1222 dose. The CDR3 bases are TGTGCCTGGAGTGTACCTGCGGATACGCAGTATTTT. It yields the protein CAWSVPADTQYF.